The 29 T cell receptor beta chains given below trace back to one sample, sequenced in a study of CD8+ T cells in alopecia areata. Once RNA had been extracted, it was reverse transcribed into cDNA to act as the sequencing template. Sequencing was performed with immunoSEQ multiplex PCR; in TCRdb, only in-frame clones are kept and a portion is missing. The table includes some 51,000 clones, 96% detected once. Sequencing was performed on CD8+ T cells sorted from blood, taken at week 0. The receptor source for this set is a human donor with alopecia areata.

The chain carries TRBV15 and TRBJ2-3; unclear D gene. The CDR3 totals 12 residues. Germline loops: CDR1 LNHNV, CDR2 YYDKDF (reference sequence). The V and J ends lost 2 bases and 4 bases respectively, with 4 bases between them. In DNA form, the CDR3 reads TGTGCCACCAGCAGACTAGCAGATACGCAGTATTTT. Its translation: CATSRLADTQYF.

This chain joins TRBV6-5 and TRBJ2-1, with TRBD1 identical over 9 bases. The CDR3 runs to 14 residues. Looked up from germline, CDR1 is MNHEY and CDR2 is SVGAGI. V lost 6 bases to trimming and J lost 5 bases; unmatched junction nucleotides: 5. The CDR3 nucleotides are TGTGCCAGCAGGTACAGGGGGCCCAACAATGAGCAGTTCTTC. It specifies CASRYRGPNNEQFF.

The gene calls are TRBV11-2 and TRBJ2-3, with D unclear. CDR1 is SGHAT, CDR2 FQNNGV, per germline. The CDR3 runs to 13 residues. Trimming left V 8 bases short and J 2 bases short, with 11 bases between. The DNA of the CDR3 is TGTGCCAGCTCCGGTTATTTCACAGATACGCAGTATTTT. It specifies CASSGYFTDTQYF.

The genes are TRBV4-1 and TRBJ2-2; D ambiguous. The CDR3 is made up of 12 amino acids. The germline gives CDR1 MGHRA, CDR2 YSYEKL. V gave up 1 base and J gave up 4 bases, with 1 base separating them. The CDR3 DNA reads TGCGCCAGCAGCCAAGCCACCGGGGAGCTGTTTTTT. It encodes CASSQATGELFF.

This CDR3 is CASSLDPSPGIANYGYTF. The CDR3 DNA reads TGTGCCAGCAGCTTAGATCCCAGCCCCGGGATAGCTAACTATGGCTACACCTTC. The chain has TRBV7-2 and TRBJ1-2, with D hard to call. The V gene lost 1 base and the J gene lost 0 bases, with 18 bases spanning the gap. This CDR3 is 18 amino acids long. Germline V lookup: CDR1 SGHTA, CDR2 FQGNSA.

This chain links TRBV29-1 with TRBJ2-7, with D possibly being TRBD1 (6 bases). Germline assignment: CDR1 SQVTM and CDR2 ANQGSEA. The CDR3 consists of 14 residues. The V end lost 4 bases, the J end lost 1 base, and 14 bases lay between the germline ends. Here the CDR3 reads CSVVQQGTSYEQYF. Here the CDR3 DNA reads TGCAGCGTTGTCCAACAGGGTACTTCCTACGAGCAGTACTTC.

The rearrangement joins TRBV9 to TRBJ2-1; TRBD2 matches at 10 bases. The V and J ends lost 4 bases and 4 bases, in that order; junction bases with no gene match: 8. The CDR3 length is 16 residues. The germline gives CDR1 SGDLS, CDR2 YYNGEE. CDR3 coding DNA: TGTGCCAGCAGCCCAGGGGAGCGGGGGGGTTACAATGAGCAGTTCTTC. Encoded protein: CASSPGERGGYNEQFF.

The chain uses TRBV6-1 and TRBJ2-3, with 10 positions matching TRBD2. The J segment lost 0 bases and the V segment lost 5 bases, leaving 2 bases of the junction unmatched. This CDR3 has 15 residues. CDR1 is MNHNS, CDR2 SASEGT, per germline. CDR3 loop: CASSTTSGSTDTQYF. DNA for the CDR3: TGTGCCAGCAGTACGACTAGCGGGAGCACAGATACGCAGTATTTT.

This sequence joins TRBV7-2 and TRBJ2-2; D is undetermined. Trimming shortened V by 2 bases and J by 7 bases, and 8 bases separated the two germline ends. From germline, CDR1 is SGHTA and CDR2 FQGNSA. CDR3 length: 13 amino acids. The CDR3 loop is CASSLLLIGELFF. The CDR3 DNA reads TGTGCCAGCAGCTTACTGCTAATCGGGGAGCTGTTTTTT.

The CDR3 coding sequence is TGCGCCAGCAGCCAAGATAATAGTGGGCGGGGGGGCACAGATACGCAGTATTTT. This sequence encodes CASSQDNSGRGGTDTQYF. The chain couples TRBV4-3 to TRBJ2-3; 8 bases fit TRBD2. Germline V gene lookup returns CDR1 LGHNA and CDR2 YSLEER. The V and J ends lost 0 bases and 1 base, in that order; junction bases with no gene match: 9. CDR3 length equals 18 residues.

CDR3 in amino acids: CASSLGGTQYF. The DNA for the CDR3 is TGTGCCAGCAGCTTAGGCGGGACCCAGTACTTC. The chain recombines TRBV7-9 with TRBJ2-5; D call uncertain. The CDR3 contains 11 residues. The V gene lost 1 base and the J gene lost 7 bases, with 4 bases spanning the gap. CDR1 and CDR2 from the germline V gene are SEHNR and FQNEAQ (reference sequence).

The V and J genes are TRBV29-1 and TRBJ1-1, with a weak D call TRBD1 (5 bases). The CDR3 is 13 residues long. The V gene's germline CDR1 is SQVTM and CDR2 ANQGSEA. V was trimmed by 0 bases and J by 6 bases, leaving 11 bases between them. The CDR3 DNA reads as TGCAGCGTTGAAGATGGGTGGGGGGCTGAAGCTTTCTTT. Translated, it gives CSVEDGWGAEAFF.

This clone was detected once. The chain combines TRBV4-3 with TRBJ1-4, with D possibly TRBD1 on 5 matching bases. V was shortened by 0 bases and J by 4 bases, with 9 bases between the two germline ends. The CDR3 sequence is 15 residues long. CDR1 is LGHNA, CDR2 YSLEER, per germline. The CDR3 region has the DNA TGCGCCAGCAGCCAAGATTCAGGGATTAATGAAAAACTGTTTTTT. Protein sequence: CASSQDSGINEKLFF.

The rearrangement joins TRBV28 to TRBJ2-3; D remains ambiguous. Germline V CDR1 and CDR2: MDHEN, SYDVKM. V was cut by 5 bases and J by 1 base, with 10 bases left in between. CDR3 length equals 14 residues. The CDR3 DNA sequence: TGTGCCAGCAGTCCGAATTTTGGCACAGATACGCAGTATTTT. Residues: CASSPNFGTDTQYF.

This chain uses TRBV7-8 with TRBJ2-2; the match to TRBD2 covers 7 bases. V lost 7 bases and J lost 3; bases outside the gene matches: 8. Germline-derived CDR1 and CDR2 are SGHVS and FQNEAQ. The CDR3 runs 15 residues. The CDR3 DNA follows: TGTGCCAGCAACCCCCTTGGGGGGGACACCGGGGAGCTGTTTTTT. Translation gives CASNPLGGDTGELFF.

This rearrangement joins TRBV4-1 to TRBJ2-7; D not certain. V gave up 1 base and J gave up 0 bases, with 10 bases separating them. Germline values: CDR1 MGHRA, CDR2 YSYEKL. CDR3 size: 15 residues. CDR3: CASSQGSDSSYEQYF. CDR3 DNA sequence: TGCGCCAGCAGCCAAGGGTCAGACTCCTCCTACGAGCAGTACTTC.

V and J are TRBV7-8 and TRBJ2-5; possibly TRBD1 for D (6 bases). Per germline, CDR1 SGHVS and CDR2 FQNEAQ. V dropped 1 base and J dropped 5 bases, with 17 bases sitting between them. This CDR3 spans 16 amino acids. CDR3: CASSLENRVLEETQYF. Written as DNA, the CDR3 is TGTGCCAGCAGCTTAGAGAACAGGGTCCTGGAGGAGACCCAGTACTTC.

V gene TRBV4-1 combines with J gene TRBJ2-1; 10 nucleotides agree with TRBD2. V lost 2 bases, J lost 4 bases, and 5 bases stayed unmatched. The germline V gene has CDR1 MGHRA and CDR2 YSYEKL. CDR3 size: 16 residues. The CDR3 reads CASSQQRGGHYNEQFF. The CDR3 DNA reads as TGCGCCAGCAGCCAACAGCGGGGGGGCCATTACAATGAGCAGTTCTTC.

The gene calls are TRBV2 and TRBJ2-5; the D gene is possibly TRBD2 (6 bases). CDR3 size: 13 residues. The V gene's germline CDR1 is SNHLY and CDR2 FYNNEI. Trimming stripped 9 bases from V and 4 bases from J, with 15 bases between. Here the CDR3 reads CASGDSGRETQYF. DNA for the CDR3: TGTGCCAGTGGAGATAGCGGTCGAGAGACCCAGTACTTC. The full variable domain, with the rest looked up from reference TRBV2 and TRBJ2-5, is EPEVTQTPSHQVTQMGQEVILRCVPISNHLYFYWYRQILGQKVEFLVSFYNNEISEKSEIFDDQFSVERPDGSNFTLKIRSTKLEDSAMYFCASGDSGRETQYFGPGTRLLVL.

This rearrangement joins TRBV11-2 to TRBJ2-3, with 8 bases matching TRBD2. The CDR3 loop spans 16 amino acids. Germline lookup yields CDR1 SGHAT and CDR2 FQNNGV. The V gene end was trimmed by 5 bases and the J gene end by 4 bases; junction bases not matched to a gene: 11. DNA of the CDR3: TGTGCCAGCAGCCCCACCGGGACTAGTCTTCCAGATACGCAGTATTTT. It codes for CASSPTGTSLPDTQYF.

The chain has TRBV5-1 and TRBJ2-7; D may be TRBD1 or TRBD2 (6 bases each). CDR1 SGHRS and CDR2 YFSETQ come from the germline V gene. V lost 2 bases, J lost 5 bases, and 29 bases lay in between. The CDR3 runs to 19 residues. The CDR3, as DNA: TGCGCCAGCAGCTTCTCCCCCGGCCCCCAGGGGACTGGCGGAAACGAGCAGTACTTC. Amino acid sequence: CASSFSPGPQGTGGNEQYF.

V is TRBV27 and J is TRBJ2-2, with D possibly matching TRBD1 (6 bases). Looked up from germline, CDR1 is MNHEY and CDR2 is SMNVEV (reference sequence). V was trimmed by 4 bases and J by 4 bases, leaving 16 bases between them. CDR3 size: 16 residues. The DNA of the CDR3 is TGTGCCAGCAGTTCGGGACCCAACAGGGTCACCGGGGAGCTGTTTTTT. Translation gives CASSSGPNRVTGELFF.

V and J are TRBV2 and TRBJ2-1, with TRBD2 identical over 11 bases. This CDR3 region has 16 residues. Germline V gene lookup returns CDR1 SNHLY and CDR2 FYNNEI. With V trimmed by 1 base and J by 9 bases, 8 bases remained unmatched. Here the CDR3 DNA reads TGTGCCAGCAGTGAAGTAGTCACTAGCGGGGGCTTTGAGCAGTTCTTC. Protein sequence: CASSEVVTSGGFEQFF.

The V and J genes are TRBV11-2 and TRBJ2-7; the match to TRBD2 covers 9 bases. The CDR3 has 16 amino acids. Germline CDR1 is SGHAT and CDR2 is FQNNGV. J lost 0 bases, V lost 4 bases, and 7 bases had no gene match. The CDR3 DNA reads TGTGCCAGCAGCTACTATAGCGGGGGTTACTCCTACGAGCAGTACTTC. This encodes CASSYYSGGYSYEQYF.

The V and J genes are TRBV7-2 and TRBJ2-7; D gene ambiguous. CDR1 SGHTA and CDR2 FQGNSA come from the germline V gene. V lost 4 bases and J 0 bases, leaving 7 bases between the germline ends. The CDR3 spans 13 residues. DNA for the CDR3: TGTGCCAGCAGCTCGCCAAGCTCCTACGAGCAGTACTTC. Translation gives CASSSPSSYEQYF.

This chain uses TRBV7-8 with TRBJ2-3; D gene ambiguous. Germline CDR1 SGHVS, CDR2 FQNEAQ. The V and J ends lost 4 bases and 6 bases respectively, with 8 bases between them. The CDR3 is made up of 12 amino acids. The CDR3 nucleotides are TGTGCCAGCAGCTCGCAGGTGGATACGCAGTATTTT. Residues: CASSSQVDTQYF.

V and J are TRBV29-1 and TRBJ2-7; 8 bases are a match to TRBD2. Trimming cost V 4 bases and J 0 bases; bases outside gene matches: 8. CDR1 and CDR2 from the germline V gene are SQVTM and ANQGSEA. The CDR3 is 15 amino acids. The chain's CDR3 is CSVVPRGADSYEQYF. The CDR3 DNA sequence: TGCAGCGTTGTTCCGCGGGGGGCGGACTCCTACGAGCAGTACTTC.

This clone has just one count. The chain carries TRBV4-2 and TRBJ2-7, with 14 bases lining up with TRBD2. V lost 3 bases and J lost 6; bases outside the gene matches: 1. The CDR3 consists of 14 residues. Germline values: CDR1 LGHNA, CDR2 YNFKEQ. The CDR3 is CASSQGLAGVEQYF. CDR3 DNA: TGTGCCAGCAGCCAGGGACTAGCGGGGGTCGAGCAGTACTTC.

The V call is TRBV4-1, the J call TRBJ2-3; the D gene is possibly TRBD2 (7 bases). Germline V gene data show CDR1 as MGHRA and CDR2 as YSYEKL. Trimming took 10 bases from V and 6 from J, leaving 20 bases between them. This CDR3 has 14 amino acids. For the CDR3, the DNA is TGCGCCACCTCTGGGGGGGGCCCCTACGATACGCAGTATTTT. This encodes CATSGGGPYDTQYF.